This T cell receptor beta chain was observed in a study of T cell responses to AZD1222 COVID-19 vaccine. Points from the study as a whole: Nearly half of spike-specific TCRs reportedly target variant regions that are unmutated in the B.1.351 and B.1.1.7 variants. There were mostly white British donors and more females than males, and clonal diversity was possibly underestimated. An increase in Spike-specific TCR breadth and depth was observed after two AZD1222 doses.

Comment on this clone: Its antigen is not identified.

The assay was immunoSEQ multiplex PCR, and TCRdb's table has in-frame clones only and misses some. Among more than 100,000 clones, around nine tenths were seen once, and the ten largest hold approximately 8.4%. The CDR3 loop spans 14 amino acids. Deletions cut 0 bases from V and 7 bases from J, with 12 bases between. Germline V lookup: CDR1 SGHVS, CDR2 FQNEAQ. This sequence joins TRBV7-8 and TRBJ1-2, with TRBD1 as a possible D gene (5 bases). The sequenced sample was peripheral blood, obtained on day 0 of AZD1222 vaccination. This receptor was obtained from an adult in good health. CDR3 sequence reads: CASSLAARGAGYTF. The CDR3 nucleotides are TGTGCCAGCAGCTTAGCCGCCCGTGGGGCTGGCTACACCTTC.